This is a list of T cell receptor beta chains from one sample in a study of cytomegalovirus exposure and HLA in healthy donors. Clones were sequenced by immunoSEQ multiplex PCR, and TCRdb holds only the in-frame ones, with some missing. The sample lists 150,000 to 200,000 clones; about four fifths were seen once. The sequencing input was PBMCs. All receptors derive from a woman in her fifties or sixties in good health and CMV-seronegative. Each CDR3 is given with its conserved first and last residue. The D gene is left open where the match is weak. Some rows mark clone size as missing; the rest say once, few, many or name a class of expanded clone.

clone_size	v_call	j_call	d_call	cdr3_nt	cdr3_aa
-	TRBV6-5	TRBJ2-7	-	TGTGCCAGCAGTTACGCAGGATCCTACGAGCAGTACTTC	CASSYAGSYEQYF
few	TRBV11-2	TRBJ1-1	-	TGTGCCAGCAGCTTACAGGGCAGGCACACTGAAGCTTTCTTT	CASSLQGRHTEAFF
once	TRBV7-9	TRBJ1-6	-	TGTGCCAGCAGCCCAACAGGGAGCGGCTCACCCCTCCACTTT	CASSPTGSGSPLHF
once	TRBV28	TRBJ2-7	-	TGTGCCAGCAGTTTACCAGGACAGAGCTACGAGCAGTACTTC	CASSLPGQSYEQYF
few	TRBV4-3	TRBJ1-4	TRBD1	TGCGCCAGCAGCCAAGCACAGGGGCCGGCTAATGAAAAACTGTTTTTT	CASSQAQGPANEKLFF
-	TRBV7-8	TRBJ2-3	-	TGTGCCAGCCGGGGAGTCACAGATACGCAGTATTTT	CASRGVTDTQYF
-	TRBV9	TRBJ1-2	-	TGTGCCAGCAGCCCGAACCTCGACAGGACATATGGCTACACCTTC	CASSPNLDRTYGYTF
-	TRBV27	TRBJ1-1	TRBD1	TGTGCCAGCAGTTTAGGGGGACAGGGGAACACTGAAGCTTTCTTT	CASSLGGQGNTEAFF
-	TRBV4-2	TRBJ2-1	TRBD1	TGTGCCAGCAGCGGCACCCTGGGGCAGGGGGCCTACAATGAGCAGTTCTTC	CASSGTLGQGAYNEQFF
-	TRBV11-3	TRBJ2-5	TRBD2	TGTGCCAGCAGCTCTCACTTAGCGGGGGGGGAGACCCAGTACTTC	CASSSHLAGGETQYF
-	TRBV6-5	TRBJ1-1	-	TGTGCCAGCTTTCGGGACAAGAACACTGAAGCTTTCTTT	CASFRDKNTEAFF
-	TRBV2	TRBJ2-7	TRBD1	TGTGCCAGCAGTAAGGCCTTGGGACAGGGCCACGAGCAGTACTTC	CASSKALGQGHEQYF
-	TRBV4-3	TRBJ1-2	-	TGCGCCAGCAGCCAAGACCTCAACAGGAACTCGTATGGCTACACCTTC	CASSQDLNRNSYGYTF
-	TRBV27	TRBJ2-5	-	TGTGCCAGCAGTATCACCGGGATCGGGACCCAGTACTTC	CASSITGIGTQYF
-	TRBV7-6	TRBJ2-6	TRBD1	TGTGCCAGCAGCTTAGCTCCAGGGGGTACGCCCAACGTCCTGACTTTC	CASSLAPGGTPNVLTF
-	TRBV2	TRBJ1-6	-	TGTGCCAGCAGGAAGATGACAGGCAGCTCCTATAATTCACCCCTCCACTTT	CASRKMTGSSYNSPLHF
-	TRBV6-6	TRBJ1-1	-	TGTGCCAGCAGAAGAGGAGTGAACACTGAAGCTTTCTTT	CASRRGVNTEAFF
-	TRBV7-6	TRBJ1-4	TRBD1	TGTGCCAGCAGCCATTACGACAGGGCAACTAATGAAAAACTGTTTTTT	CASSHYDRATNEKLFF
-	TRBV6-4	TRBJ2-7	TRBD1	TGTGCCAGCAGTTGGGACAGCTCCTACGAGCAGTACTTC	CASSWDSSYEQYF
few	TRBV6-5	TRBJ1-1	TRBD1	TGTGCCAGCAGTCCACCACAGGGGACGAACACTGAAGCTTTCTTT	CASSPPQGTNTEAFF
-	TRBV14	TRBJ2-1	TRBD2	TGTGCCAGCAGAGAGCGGGGGCCTTACAATGAGCAGTTCTTC	CASRERGPYNEQFF
once	TRBV9	TRBJ1-2	TRBD1	TGTGCCAGCAGCGTAGGAGGTGGGACAGACGGCTACACCTTC	CASSVGGGTDGYTF
-	TRBV7-2	TRBJ2-7	TRBD1	TGTGCCAGCAGCTCTTCCAGGGGGCCCTTTGGCTACGAGCAGTACTTC	CASSSSRGPFGYEQYF
-	TRBV7-8	TRBJ1-1	-	TGTGCCAGCAGCCCTAACGGACAGTCCATTACTGAAGCTTTCTTT	CASSPNGQSITEAFF
-	TRBV7-2	TRBJ1-5	-	TGTGCCAGCAGCTTAGGGGACTATCAGCCCCAGCATTTT	CASSLGDYQPQHF
-	TRBV6-6	TRBJ1-3	-	TGTGCCAGCAGTCCCCCGGAGGGATCTGGAAACACCATATATTTT	CASSPPEGSGNTIYF
-	TRBV19	TRBJ1-2	TRBD1	TGTGCCAGTAGTATACAGGACAGGGGATATTATGGCTACACCTTC	CASSIQDRGYYGYTF
once	TRBV14	TRBJ2-2	-	TGTGCCAGCAGCCAAGGACTCCTACTCAACACCGGGGAGCTGTTTTTT	CASSQGLLLNTGELFF
few	TRBV2	TRBJ1-1	-	TGTGCCAGCAGTACGGACGGGAGTTTTCAGGCTTTCTTT	CASSTDGSFQAFF
-	TRBV5-1	TRBJ2-7	-	TGCGCCAGCAGCGGAGACTACGAGCAGTACTTC	CASSGDYEQYF
-	TRBV6-6	TRBJ2-3	TRBD1	TGTGCCAGCAACCTACGGACAGGCCGAAAGGAGGATACGCAGTATTTT	CASNLRTGRKEDTQYF
few	TRBV11-3	TRBJ1-6	TRBD1	TGTGCCAGCAGCTCAGGGGGAAATTCACCCCTCCACTTT	CASSSGGNSPLHF
-	TRBV27	TRBJ2-1	TRBD2	TGTGCCAGCAGTTTAAGCGGGGGGGACTACAATGAGCAGTTCTTC	CASSLSGGDYNEQFF
once	TRBV18	TRBJ1-1	-	TGTGCCAGCTCACCAAATTCAGGGATTCAGAACACTGAAGCTTTCTTT	CASSPNSGIQNTEAFF
-	TRBV28	TRBJ1-1	-	TGTGCCAGCAGTCTCCAGACCAGGGGAAACCCTGAAGCTTTCTTT	CASSLQTRGNPEAFF
few	TRBV7-9	TRBJ2-5	-	TGTGCCAGCAGCTTATCGGTAGAGACCCAGTACTTC	CASSLSVETQYF